In its sample, the clone carrying this TCR beta chain was seen a few times. Its antigen remains unknown. This sample is drawn from a study of CD8 T cells in ankylosing spondylitis. Study results and caveats: A TCR beta motif made of about eight highly homologous variants seemed typical of ankylosing spondylitis blood. Researchers reportedly found disease-linked clones significantly enriched in matched ankylosing spondylitis synovial fluid. Disease-linked clones bore a CD8+ phenotype, appearing relatively rarely in peripheral blood.

A quantitative 5'-RACE method, one with molecular barcodes, was used to make TCR beta libraries. TCRdb reanalysed the 5' RACE reads using MiXCR and keeps one entry per CDR3 protein. The table includes some 240,000 distinct CDR3 sequences, 6% to 8.5% detected once. Trimming shortened V by 1 base and J by 4 bases, and 12 bases separated the two germline ends. The CDR3 runs to 15 residues. The specimen was blood, either unsorted or a sorted T cell fraction (not recorded which). The TCR sequence derives from a male donor with ankylosing spondylitis. V and J are TRBV12-3 or TRBV12-4 and TRBJ2-3; tentative D call: TRBD2 (5 bases). CDR3 nucleotides: TGTGCCAGCAGTTTAGGGGCTAGCCTTGCAGATACGCAGTATTTT. Encoded protein: CASSLGASLADTQYF.